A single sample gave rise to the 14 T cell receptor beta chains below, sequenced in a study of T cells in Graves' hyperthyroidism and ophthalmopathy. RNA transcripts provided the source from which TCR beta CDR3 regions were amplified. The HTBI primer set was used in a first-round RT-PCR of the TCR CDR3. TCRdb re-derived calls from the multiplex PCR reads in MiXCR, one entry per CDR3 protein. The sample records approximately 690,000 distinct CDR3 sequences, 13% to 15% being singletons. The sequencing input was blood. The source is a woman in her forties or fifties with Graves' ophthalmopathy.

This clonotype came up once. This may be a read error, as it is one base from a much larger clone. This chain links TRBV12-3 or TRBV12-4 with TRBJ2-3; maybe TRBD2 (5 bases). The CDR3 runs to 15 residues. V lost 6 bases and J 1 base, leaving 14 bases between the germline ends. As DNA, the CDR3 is TGTGCCAGCAGCAAGCCAGCGGAGGGCACAGATACGCAGTATTTT. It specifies CASSKPAEGTDTQYF.

The CDR3 coding sequence is TGTGCCAGCAGTTTGCCCGGGGAAAACATTCAGTACTTC. Residues: CASSLPGENIQYF. The chain recombines TRBV12-3 or TRBV12-4 with TRBJ2-4; D is possibly TRBD2 (5 bases). V lost 3 bases, J lost 5 bases, and 8 bases lay in between. This CDR3 is built from 13 residues.

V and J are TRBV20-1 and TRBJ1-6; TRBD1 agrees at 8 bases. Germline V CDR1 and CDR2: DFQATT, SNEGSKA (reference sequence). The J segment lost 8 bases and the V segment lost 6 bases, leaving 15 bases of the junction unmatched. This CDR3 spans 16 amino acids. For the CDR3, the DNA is TGCAGTGCGAGAACAAATATCAGGGGGCTCTATTCACCCCTCCACTTT. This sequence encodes CSARTNIRGLYSPLHF.

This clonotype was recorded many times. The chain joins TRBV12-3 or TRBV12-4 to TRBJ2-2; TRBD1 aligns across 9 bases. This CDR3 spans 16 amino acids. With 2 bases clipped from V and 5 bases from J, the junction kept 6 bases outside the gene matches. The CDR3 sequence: CASSLIDRGKTGELFF. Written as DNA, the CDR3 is TGTGCCAGCAGTTTAATAGACAGGGGGAAGACCGGGGAGCTGTTTTTT.

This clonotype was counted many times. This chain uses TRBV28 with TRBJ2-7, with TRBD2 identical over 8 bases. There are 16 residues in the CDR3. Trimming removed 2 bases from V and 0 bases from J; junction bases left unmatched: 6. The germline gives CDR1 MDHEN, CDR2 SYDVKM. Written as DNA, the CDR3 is TGTGCCAGCAGTTTACCCCGTAGCGGGATCTCCTACGAGCAGTACTTC. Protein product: CASSLPRSGISYEQYF.

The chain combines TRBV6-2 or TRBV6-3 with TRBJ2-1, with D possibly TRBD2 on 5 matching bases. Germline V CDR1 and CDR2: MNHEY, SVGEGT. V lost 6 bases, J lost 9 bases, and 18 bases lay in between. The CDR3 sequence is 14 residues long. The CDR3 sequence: CASRDGRFAGEQFF. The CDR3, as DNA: TGTGCCAGCAGGGACGGCAGGTTCGCGGGTGAGCAGTTCTTC.

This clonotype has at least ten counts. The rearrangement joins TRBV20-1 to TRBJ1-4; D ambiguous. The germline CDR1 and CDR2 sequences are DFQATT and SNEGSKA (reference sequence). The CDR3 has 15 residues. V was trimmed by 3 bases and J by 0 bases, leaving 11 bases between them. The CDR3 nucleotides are TGCAGTGCTAGTATGGACGGCGCAACTAATGAAAAACTGTTTTTT. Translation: CSASMDGATNEKLFF.

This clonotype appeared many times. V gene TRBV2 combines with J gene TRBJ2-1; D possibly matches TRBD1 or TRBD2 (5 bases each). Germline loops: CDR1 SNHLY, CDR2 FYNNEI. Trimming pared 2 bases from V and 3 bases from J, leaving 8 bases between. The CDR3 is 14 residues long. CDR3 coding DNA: TGTGCCAGCAGTGAAAGAGGGGTCTACAATGAGCAGTTCTTC. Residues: CASSERGVYNEQFF.

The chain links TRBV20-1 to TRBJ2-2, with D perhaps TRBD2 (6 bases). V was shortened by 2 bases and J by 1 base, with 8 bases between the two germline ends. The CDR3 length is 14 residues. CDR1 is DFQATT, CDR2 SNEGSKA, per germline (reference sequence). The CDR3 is CSARPAGNTGELFF. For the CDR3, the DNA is TGCAGTGCTAGACCAGCGGGGAACACCGGGGAGCTGTTTTTT.

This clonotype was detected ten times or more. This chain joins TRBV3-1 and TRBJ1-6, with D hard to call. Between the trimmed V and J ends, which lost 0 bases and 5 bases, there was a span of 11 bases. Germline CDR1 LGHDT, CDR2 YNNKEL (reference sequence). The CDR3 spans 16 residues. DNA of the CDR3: TGTGCCAGCAGCCAAGACGCGACGCGAGATAATTCACCCCTCCACTTT. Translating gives CASSQDATRDNSPLHF.

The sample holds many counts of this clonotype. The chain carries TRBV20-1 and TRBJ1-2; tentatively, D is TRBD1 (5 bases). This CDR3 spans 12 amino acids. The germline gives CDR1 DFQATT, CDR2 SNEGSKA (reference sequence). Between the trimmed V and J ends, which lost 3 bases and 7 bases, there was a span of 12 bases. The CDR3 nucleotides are TGCAGTGCTAGTTCGAGGGGAGGTGGCTACACCTTC. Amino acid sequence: CSASSRGGGYTF.

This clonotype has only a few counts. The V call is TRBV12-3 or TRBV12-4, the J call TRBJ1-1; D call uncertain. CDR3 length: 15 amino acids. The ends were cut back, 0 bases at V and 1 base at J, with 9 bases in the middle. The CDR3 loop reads CASSLALTGNTEAFF. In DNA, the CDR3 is TGTGCCAGCAGTTTAGCGCTTACCGGGAACACTGAAGCTTTCTTT.

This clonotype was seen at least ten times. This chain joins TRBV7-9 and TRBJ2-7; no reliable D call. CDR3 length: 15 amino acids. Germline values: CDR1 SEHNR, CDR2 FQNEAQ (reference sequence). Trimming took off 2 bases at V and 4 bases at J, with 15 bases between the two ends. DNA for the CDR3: TGTGCCAGCAGCTTAAGGGCACCCTCGAGTTACGAGCAGTACTTC. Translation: CASSLRAPSSYEQYF.

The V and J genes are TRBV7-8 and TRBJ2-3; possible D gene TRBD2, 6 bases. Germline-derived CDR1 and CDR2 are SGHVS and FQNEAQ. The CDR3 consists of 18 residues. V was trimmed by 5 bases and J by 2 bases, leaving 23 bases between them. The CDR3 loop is CASSPIWMVGSTTDTQYF. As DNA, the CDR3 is TGTGCCAGCAGCCCTATTTGGATGGTCGGGAGTACCACAGATACGCAGTATTTT.